Shown below are 29 T cell receptor beta chains from a single sample sequenced in a study of human T cells and chemical hapten exposure. TCRdb re-called the RACE reads with MiXCR, one entry per CDR3 protein. This table holds under 130,000 distinct CDR3 sequences, roughly 11% found once. Time point denoted: patch test 1, 2 weeks after DPC sensitization. Treatment defined: therapeutic diphenylcyclopropenone sensitization with weekly scalp DPC. This sample comprised whole blood, obtained in connection with sensitization to the hapten diphenylcyclopropenone (DPC). Source of these receptors: a woman aged 40 to 50 with alopecia areata. Some clones in this sample may be carry-over from other donors' samples.

This clonotype was detected many times. The rearrangement uses TRBV9 and TRBJ2-2, with TRBD2 matching 8 bases. CDR3 length equals 16 residues. Germline V gene lookup returns CDR1 SGDLS and CDR2 YYNGEE. Trimming took 4 bases from V and 0 from J; bases not matched to a gene: 5. CDR3 protein: CASSTRLAPNTGELFF. In DNA form, the CDR3 reads TGTGCCAGCAGCACCCGACTAGCGCCGAACACCGGGGAGCTGTTTTTT.

This sequence joins TRBV2 and TRBJ2-2; D is unresolved. The germline V gene encodes CDR1 SNHLY and CDR2 FYNNEI. This CDR3 has 15 residues. Trimming took 6 bases from V and 4 from J, leaving 15 bases between them. Here the CDR3 reads CASRVAPGFTGELFF. CDR3 DNA sequence: TGTGCCAGCAGGGTGGCCCCGGGCTTCACCGGGGAGCTGTTTTTT.

The J gene is TRBJ2-1, the V gene TRBV20-1, with no clear D. The CDR3 contains 11 residues. The V gene lost 3 bases and the J gene lost 7 bases, with 7 bases spanning the gap. Germline CDR1 is DFQATT and CDR2 is SNEGSKA (reference sequence). The chain's CDR3 is CSASRGNEQFF. CDR3 bases: TGCAGTGCTAGTCGCGGTAATGAGCAGTTCTTC.

This clonotype appeared a few times. This rearrangement joins TRBV6-5 to TRBJ2-7, with D perhaps matching TRBD2 (6 bases). Trimming pared 2 bases from V and 0 bases from J, leaving 8 bases between. Germline CDR1 reads MNHEY; CDR2 reads SVGAGI. The CDR3 has 14 residues. The CDR3 DNA follows: TGTGCCAGCAGTTACGGAGGGGCCTCCTACGAGCAGTACTTC. As protein: CASSYGGASYEQYF.

This clonotype was recorded at least ten times. In nucleotides, the CDR3 is TGTGCCAGCTCACCGCGGGGTAGCGGCACAGATACGCAGTATTTT. This sequence encodes CASSPRGSGTDTQYF. V is TRBV18 and J is TRBJ2-3; maybe TRBD2 (6 bases). The CDR3 covers 15 residues. Germline-derived CDR1 and CDR2 are KGHSH and LQKENI. V lost 3 bases and J lost 1, with 11 bases in between.

At least ten counts were recorded for this clonotype. The V call is TRBV6-5, the J call TRBJ1-2; possible D gene TRBD1, 5 bases. Germline V gene sequence: CDR1 MNHEY, CDR2 SVGAGI. This CDR3 comprises 13 residues. Trimming left V 6 bases short and J 8 bases short, with 16 bases between. The DNA for the CDR3 is TGTGCCAGCAGGGGCAGGGAAGCATCAGGCTACACCTTC. Its translation: CASRGREASGYTF.

The chain employs TRBV2 and TRBJ1-1; D is undetermined. V was shortened by 2 bases and J by 1 base, with 5 bases between the two germline ends. Germline CDR1 SNHLY, CDR2 FYNNEI. This CDR3 is 13 amino acids long. CDR3 nucleotide sequence: TGTGCCAGCAGTGAACGGGGGAACACTGAAGCTTTCTTT. It is translated as CASSERGNTEAFF.

The chain carries TRBV5-3 and TRBJ2-3, with TRBD2 matching 7 bases. TRBV5-3 carries the ORF label, with uncertain function. The CDR3 runs 17 residues. V was clipped by 4 bases and J by 1 base; unmatched bases: 12. As DNA, the CDR3 is TGTGCCAGAAGCGGCCGGGAGGCAAACCGTGGCACAGATACGCAGTATTTT. Translating it yields CARSGREANRGTDTQYF.

This clonotype was seen many times. A read error may produce the germline difference seen at one junction end. This chain links TRBV18 with TRBJ1-1; TRBD1 matches at 9 bases. The CDR3 length is 14 residues. Germline V gene lookup returns CDR1 KGHSH and CDR2 LQKENI. The CDR3 reads CASSPGQGNTEVFF. The CDR3 coding sequence is TGTGCCAGCTCACCCGGACAGGGGAACACTGAAGTTTTCTTT.

This clonotype was seen repeatedly, ten times or more. This chain uses TRBV10-3 with TRBJ2-3; TRBD2 matches at 9 bases. The V segment lost 10 bases and the J segment 0 bases; nucleotides outside the gene matches: 5. This CDR3 is 14 amino acids long. Germline CDR1 and CDR2: ENHRY and SYGVKD. The chain's CDR3 is CATLRGGSTDTQYF. DNA for the CDR3: TGTGCCACCTTGCGGGGGGGAAGCACAGATACGCAGTATTTT.

The chain joins TRBV5-4 to TRBJ1-2, with TRBD1 matching 7 bases. This CDR3 has 15 residues. V lost 4 bases to trimming and J lost 4 bases; unmatched junction nucleotides: 10. Germline lookup yields CDR1 SGHNT and CDR2 YYREEE (reference sequence). The CDR3 DNA reads as TGTGCCAGCAGCCGGACAGGACAAAGTTCCTATGGCTACACCTTC. This translates into CASSRTGQSSYGYTF.

This clonotype was counted at least ten times. The V gene is TRBV20-1, the J gene TRBJ2-7, with 9 bases that match TRBD1. The V gene's germline CDR1 is DFQATT and CDR2 SNEGSKA (reference sequence). V trimming: 5 bases; J trimming: 5 bases; junction bases outside the gene matches: 7. The CDR3 has 13 residues. CDR3 sequence (DNA): TGCAGTGCTTTACAGGGGGCGCAAAACGAGCAGTACTTC. Amino acids: CSALQGAQNEQYF.

The chain couples TRBV9 to TRBJ2-3, with D perhaps matching TRBD1 (6 bases). The length of the CDR3 is 16 residues. The V gene's germline CDR1 is SGDLS and CDR2 YYNGEE. V was shortened by 0 bases and J by 0 bases, with 11 bases between the two germline ends. CDR3 sequence reads: CASSVDRERSTDTQYF. The CDR3 nucleotides read TGTGCCAGCAGCGTAGACAGGGAACGAAGCACAGATACGCAGTATTTT. The variable domain in full, completed from reference TRBV9 and TRBJ2-3, reads DSGVTQTPKHLITATGQRVTLRCSPRSGDLSVYWYQQSLDQGLQFLIQYYNGEERAKGNILERFSAQQFPDLHSELNLSSLELGDSALYFCASSVDRERSTDTQYFGPGTRLTVL.

This clonotype was detected ten times or more. The J gene is TRBJ2-1, the V gene TRBV6-2 or TRBV6-3, with 16 positions matching TRBD2. The CDR3 sequence is 19 residues long. Germline trimming cut 8 bases from V and 2 bases from J; bases unmatched to any gene: 12. Germline V CDR1 and CDR2: MNHEY, SVGEGT. CDR3 nucleotides: TGTGCCAGCGGGGACCCGGGACTAGCGGGGGGGTTCACCTACAATGAGCAGTTCTTC. Protein sequence: CASGDPGLAGGFTYNEQFF.

CDR3 residues: CASSEEENQPQHF. CDR3 sequence (DNA): TGTGCCAGCAGTGAAGAGGAGAATCAGCCCCAGCATTTT. The rearrangement joins TRBV2 to TRBJ1-5; D unclear. From germline, CDR1 is SNHLY and CDR2 FYNNEI. V lost 1 base to trimming and J lost 4 bases, with 5 bases between them. This CDR3 has 13 amino acids.

This clonotype was seen a handful of times. The CDR3 here is CASSLMPGAAEAFF. Here the CDR3 DNA reads TGTGCCAGCAGCCTCATGCCAGGGGCAGCTGAAGCTTTCTTT. The chain combines TRBV5-6 with TRBJ1-1; tentatively, D is TRBD1 (6 bases). Germline assignment: CDR1 SGHDT and CDR2 YYEEEE. Trimming pared 4 bases from V and 6 bases from J, leaving 16 bases between. The CDR3 totals 14 residues.

This clonotype was seen repeatedly, ten times or more. The rearrangement links TRBV9 to TRBJ2-1, with D possibly matching TRBD2 (5 bases). V lost 0 bases and J 9 bases, leaving 10 bases between the germline ends. Germline assignment: CDR1 SGDLS and CDR2 YYNGEE. The CDR3 is made up of 13 amino acids. The CDR3 sequence is CASSVEVLGEQFF. The CDR3 DNA is TGTGCCAGCAGCGTAGAGGTACTAGGTGAGCAGTTCTTC.

V usage is TRBV6-2 or TRBV6-3 and J usage is TRBJ2-2; D call uncertain. This CDR3 comprises 12 residues. V lost 1 base, J lost 4 bases, and 1 base lay in between. CDR1 and CDR2 from the germline V gene are MNHEY and SVGEGT. CDR3 DNA sequence: TGTGCCAGCAGTTACTTCACCGGGGAGCTGTTTTTT. Residues: CASSYFTGELFF.

This clonotype was seen repeatedly, ten times or more. V is TRBV20-1 and J is TRBJ1-5; D might be TRBD1 (5 bases). The length of the CDR3 is 14 residues. Germline loops: CDR1 DFQATT, CDR2 SNEGSKA (reference sequence). Deletions cut 0 bases from V and 6 bases from J, with 12 bases between. The DNA of the CDR3 is TGCAGTGCTAGAGAGGGCAGGGTGCGTCAGCCCCAGCATTTT. Protein: CSAREGRVRQPQHF.

This clonotype showed up just a few times. V is TRBV7-2 and J is TRBJ2-5, with TRBD1 identical over 7 bases. The CDR3 totals 11 residues. V shed 11 bases and J 5 bases; nucleotides not matched to a gene: 5. Germline V gene lookup returns CDR1 SGHTA and CDR2 FQGNSA. CDR3 nucleotide sequence: TGTGCCGGGACCAGGGGGGAGACCCAGTACTTC. Its protein is CAGTRGETQYF.

V usage is TRBV30 and J usage is TRBJ2-5; 9 nucleotides align to TRBD2. With V trimmed by 3 bases and J by 7 bases, 12 bases remained unmatched. The CDR3 totals 15 residues. From germline, CDR1 is GTSNPN and CDR2 SVGIG (reference sequence). This CDR3 is CAWSPRTSDRGTQYF. The DNA of the CDR3 is TGTGCCTGGAGCCCCCGGACTAGCGATCGAGGGACCCAGTACTTC.

This clonotype was seen many times. V is TRBV7-9 and J is TRBJ1-1, with D uncertain. This CDR3 has 13 residues. Germline CDR1 is SEHNR and CDR2 is FQNEAQ (reference sequence). Trimming pared 3 bases from V and 8 bases from J, leaving 13 bases between. The CDR3 here is CASSFAYREEAFF. For the CDR3, the DNA is TGTGCCAGCAGCTTCGCGTACAGAGAGGAAGCTTTCTTT.

This clonotype has just a few counts. The genes are TRBV29-1 and TRBJ2-2, with D uncertain. Per germline, CDR1 SQVTM and CDR2 ANQGSEA. Trimming took off 4 bases at V and 0 bases at J, with 9 bases between the two ends. The length of the CDR3 is 14 residues. The CDR3 DNA reads as TGCAGCGTTGGGACGGACGCGAACACCGGGGAGCTGTTTTTT. Amino acid sequence: CSVGTDANTGELFF.

This clonotype was seen a handful of times. This rearrangement joins TRBV21-1 to TRBJ2-3; the D call in the table, TRBD1, was not verified against the DNA. TRBV21-1 is listed as a pseudogene. The CDR3 is made up of 16 amino acids. The CDR3 protein is CASSQHGQANTDTQYF. The CDR3 region has the DNA TGTGCCAGCAGCCAACACGGACAGGCGAACACAGATACGCAGTATTTT.

This clonotype was detected only a few times. V is TRBV12-3 or TRBV12-4 and J is TRBJ1-5; TRBD1 matches 7 bases. CDR3 length: 17 residues. The ends lost 7 bases at V and 5 bases at J; junction bases unmatched: 17. The CDR3 is CASTTLMTGRVDQPQHF. CDR3 nucleotides: TGTGCCAGCACCACCTTGATGACAGGGAGGGTCGATCAGCCCCAGCATTTT.

This clonotype has at least ten counts. The V and J genes are TRBV11-2 and TRBJ1-6; 9 nucleotides line up with TRBD1. Trimming took 5 bases from V and 9 from J; bases not matched to a gene: 5. CDR1 is SGHAT, CDR2 FQNNGV, per germline. The CDR3 runs 14 residues. The CDR3 is CASSPGQGISPLHF. In nucleotides, the CDR3 is TGTGCCAGCAGCCCGGGACAGGGTATTTCACCCCTCCACTTT.

This clonotype was seen ten or more times. The V and J genes are TRBV5-5 and TRBJ1-2; D gene uncertain. The ends were cut back, 1 base at V and 8 bases at J, with 12 bases in the middle. There are 13 residues in the CDR3. Germline V gives CDR1 SGHKS, CDR2 YYEKEE (reference sequence). The CDR3 DNA reads as TGTGCCAGCAGCTTGTCAACTGTGTACGGCTACACCTTC. Translation: CASSLSTVYGYTF.

The chain carries TRBV7-6 and TRBJ2-1; 9 bases line up with TRBD2. Per germline, CDR1 SGHVS and CDR2 FNYEAQ. The CDR3 runs to 16 residues. V dropped 1 base and J dropped 9; count of bases not matched to a gene: 10. CDR3 coding DNA: TGTGCCAGCAGCTTAGTAGGGGGGACTAGCACCAGTGAGCAGTTCTTC. Amino acid sequence: CASSLVGGTSTSEQFF.

This clonotype occurred many times. The chain couples TRBV27 to TRBJ2-1; 12 bases line up with TRBD2. V lost 2 bases, J lost 9 bases, and 8 bases stayed unmatched. CDR1 is MNHEY, CDR2 SMNVEV, per germline (reference sequence). The CDR3 has 16 residues. CDR3 residues: CASSLRLAGGRTEQFF. The CDR3 DNA reads as TGTGCCAGCAGTTTAAGGCTAGCGGGGGGGCGGACTGAGCAGTTCTTC.